What follows are 24 T cell receptor beta chains derived from one specimen sequenced in a study of OX40 agonist ivuxolimab in advanced cancers. Data came from immunoSEQ multiplex PCR; TCRdb stores just in-frame clones and leaves some out. The sample holds fewer than 70,000 clones, over 65% seen once. The input for sequencing was CD4+ or CD8+ T cells sorted from blood, taken in a trial of the OX40 agonist ivuxolimab. The receptor set was obtained from an adult with an advanced solid tumor such as melanoma, head and neck, liver or kidney cancer.

A single count supports this clone. This chain links TRBV6-5 with TRBJ2-1, with 10 bases fitting TRBD2. J gave up 6 bases and V 7 bases, and 9 bases lay outside the gene matches. Germline CDR1 and CDR2: MNHEY and SVGAGI. This CDR3 region has 15 residues. The CDR3 spells CASKRKLAGANEQFF. In nucleotides, the CDR3 is TGTGCCAGCAAACGAAAGCTAGCGGGGGCCAATGAGCAGTTCTTC.

The chain uses TRBV7-9 and TRBJ2-7; 10 bases map to TRBD2. V shed 4 bases and J 2 bases; nucleotides not matched to a gene: 2. CDR3 size: 14 residues. Germline V CDR1 and CDR2: SEHNR, FQNEAQ (reference sequence). The DNA of the CDR3 is TGTGCCAGCAGCTCGAGCGGGGGGGCCTACGAGCAGTACTTC. This encodes CASSSSGGAYEQYF. Full variable domain (rest looked up from reference TRBV7-9 and TRBJ2-7): DTGVSQNPRHKITKRGQNVTFRCDPISEHNRLYWYRQTLGQGPEFLTYFQNEAQLEKSRLLSDRFSAERPKGSFSTLEIQRTEQGDSAMYLCASSSSGGAYEQYFGPGTRLTVT.

The rearrangement links TRBV19 to TRBJ1-2; 9 bases map to TRBD1. Unmatched junction bases numbered 4, after V lost 6 bases and J lost 2 bases. Germline V lookup: CDR1 LNHDA, CDR2 SQIVND (reference sequence). The CDR3 has 14 amino acids. In nucleotides, the CDR3 is TGTGCCAGTAGCCACGACAGGGGGAACTATGGCTACACCTTC. Its translation is CASSHDRGNYGYTF.

The V and J genes are TRBV9 and TRBJ2-7; TRBD1 agrees at 7 bases. V trimming: 4 bases; J trimming: 2 bases; junction bases outside the gene matches: 9. CDR1 is SGDLS and CDR2 is YYNGEE in the germline V gene. This CDR3 is 15 amino acids long. CDR3 sequence reads: CASSNTGQSTYEQYF. As DNA, the CDR3 is TGTGCCAGCAGCAATACGGGACAGTCTACCTACGAGCAGTACTTC.

The gene calls are TRBV9 and TRBJ1-1; D is ambiguous. CDR3 length: 14 amino acids. Germline assignment: CDR1 SGDLS and CDR2 YYNGEE. Deletions cut 2 bases from V and 5 bases from J, with 13 bases between. The CDR3 DNA reads TGTGCCAGCAGCGTCACCGATTTGGGGACTGAAGCTTTCTTT. It codes for CASSVTDLGTEAFF.

The rearrangement joins TRBV7-6 to TRBJ2-3, with D perhaps TRBD1 (6 bases). V shed 5 bases and J shed 2 bases, with 14 bases lying between them. CDR1 SGHVS and CDR2 FNYEAQ come from the germline V gene. This CDR3 has 15 amino acids. The CDR3 reads CASSKIQGNTDTQYF. The CDR3 region has the DNA TGTGCCAGCAGCAAAATACAGGGTAACACAGATACGCAGTATTTT.

By share, this clone counts as medium-sized. V gene TRBV11-1 combines with J gene TRBJ1-6, with no clear D. Trimming cost V 5 bases and J 10 bases, with 12 bases left between them. Germline V gives CDR1 SGHAT, CDR2 FQDESV (reference sequence). The CDR3 loop spans 13 amino acids. This CDR3 reads CASSGSGWSPLHF. In DNA form, the CDR3 reads TGTGCCAGCAGCGGCAGTGGGTGGTCACCCCTCCACTTT.

V usage is TRBV19 and J usage is TRBJ2-1, with D tentatively TRBD1 (6 bases). Germline CDR1 and CDR2: LNHDA and SQIVND (reference sequence). Trimming left V 2 bases short and J 6 bases short, with 20 bases between. The CDR3 contains 17 residues. The CDR3 here is CASSIRSTQGWGNEQFF. CDR3 DNA: TGTGCCAGTAGTATAAGGTCCACGCAGGGGTGGGGCAATGAGCAGTTCTTC.

The chain joins TRBV5-8 to TRBJ2-1; the D call may be TRBD1 or TRBD2 (5 bases each). Germline values: CDR1 SGHTS, CDR2 YDEGEE. Trimming took 4 bases from V and 4 from J, leaving 15 bases between them. This CDR3 has 15 residues. In DNA form, the CDR3 reads TGTGCCAGCAGCCAGGGACCGACTTTGTACAATGAGCAGTTCTTC. This encodes CASSQGPTLYNEQFF. The full variable domain, completed using reference TRBV5-8 and TRBJ2-1, is EAGVTQSPTHLIKTRGQQATLRCSPISGHTSVYWYQQALGLGLQFLLWYDEGEERNRGNFPPRFSGRQFPNYSSELNVNALELEDSALYLCASSQGPTLYNEQFFGPGTRLTVL.

The chain couples TRBV11-3 to TRBJ2-2; D is unclear. Germline CDR1 and CDR2: SGHNT and YENEEA. V was trimmed by 6 bases and J by 6 bases, leaving 5 bases between them. The length of the CDR3 is 11 residues. The CDR3 sequence: CASSYSGELFF. The CDR3 DNA follows: TGTGCCAGCAGTTACTCCGGGGAGCTGTTTTTT. Complete variable domain (other parts from reference TRBV11-3 and TRBJ2-2): EAGVVQSPRYKIIEKKQPVAFWCNPISGHNTLYWYLQNLGQGPELLIRYENEEAVDDSQLPKDRFSAERLKGVDSTLKIQPAELGDSAVYLCASSYSGELFFGEGSRLTVL.

V and J are TRBV7-2 and TRBJ2-3; 7 nucleotides match TRBD1. Trimming removed 6 bases from V and 4 bases from J; junction bases left unmatched: 4. This CDR3 contains 13 residues. The V gene's germline CDR1 is SGHTA and CDR2 FQGNSA. The CDR3 loop is CASREQGSDTQYF. CDR3 nucleotide sequence: TGTGCCAGCAGGGAACAGGGGTCAGATACGCAGTATTTT.

This sequence joins TRBV23-1 and TRBJ2-2; no definite D call. TRBV23-1 is an ORF, and what it does is uncertain. This CDR3 is built from 17 residues. V lost 5 bases, J lost 4 bases, and 20 bases lay in between. The CDR3 coding sequence is TGCGCCAGCAGTACTGTGTGGGCCGCGGAAGCCACCGGGGAGCTGTTTTTT. Its translation is CASSTVWAAEATGELFF.

This clone occurred a few times. The chain joins TRBV19 to TRBJ2-2; D tentatively reads TRBD1 or TRBD2 (5 bases each). Trimming removed 5 bases at V and 7 bases at J, with 20 bases between. The CDR3 has 16 amino acids. Germline-derived CDR1 and CDR2 are LNHDA and SQIVND (reference sequence). CDR3 sequence: CASSPGRGFSGGELFF. The CDR3 DNA is TGTGCCAGTAGTCCGGGACGGGGATTTTCTGGCGGGGAGCTGTTTTTT.

The chain couples TRBV4-1 to TRBJ1-3; 8 bases match TRBD1. CDR3 size: 14 residues. Germline V CDR1 and CDR2: MGHRA, YSYEKL. The V and J ends lost 2 bases and 15 bases, in that order; junction bases with no gene match: 12. CDR3 region: CASSQPGQGISQYF. In DNA, the CDR3 is TGCGCCAGCAGCCAACCAGGACAGGGCATCAGCCAATATTTT.

This chain connects TRBV11-2 to TRBJ2-5, with 9 bases that match TRBD2. J was trimmed by 2 bases and V by 1 base; bases with no gene match: 5. The CDR3 has 16 residues. CDR1 SGHAT and CDR2 FQNNGV come from the germline V gene. This chain's CDR3 is CASSLVWLAGQETQYF. CDR3 DNA: TGTGCCAGCAGCTTAGTCTGGCTAGCGGGGCAAGAGACCCAGTACTTC.

This clone was seen only once. The V call is TRBV10-3, the J call TRBJ1-6, with D maybe TRBD1 (6 bases). V was cut by 4 bases and J by 10 bases, with 14 bases left in between. Germline V gives CDR1 ENHRY, CDR2 SYGVKD. The CDR3 is 14 residues long. The CDR3 spells CAISGAQGNSPLHF. The CDR3 DNA reads TGTGCCATCAGTGGGGCACAGGGAAACTCACCCCTCCACTTT.

The chain has TRBV9 and TRBJ1-1; D is possibly TRBD1 (5 bases). The CDR3 runs 15 residues. From germline, CDR1 is SGDLS and CDR2 YYNGEE. V was cut by 3 bases and J by 0 bases, with 12 bases left in between. CDR3 coding DNA: TGTGCCAGCAGCGCATCCGGGACGGTGAACACTGAAGCTTTCTTT. Translating gives CASSASGTVNTEAFF.

The chain joins TRBV29-1 to TRBJ2-7; perhaps TRBD1 as D (6 bases). Germline assignment: CDR1 SQVTM and CDR2 ANQGSEA. The V end lost 6 bases, the J end lost 5 bases, and 11 bases lay between the germline ends. The CDR3 has 11 residues. Here the CDR3 DNA reads TGCAGCGTGGCGACAGGCCACGAGCAGTACTTC. It translates to CSVATGHEQYF.

V is TRBV4-1 and J is TRBJ1-5; no firm D call. The length of the CDR3 is 16 residues. Deletions cut 0 bases from V and 1 base from J, with 10 bases between. Germline CDR1 MGHRA, CDR2 YSYEKL. The CDR3 here is CASSQERTGSNQPQHF. CDR3 coding DNA: TGCGCCAGCAGCCAAGAACGGACTGGAAGCAATCAGCCCCAGCATTTT.

This clone was counted a single time. The CDR3 region has the DNA TGTGCCAGCAGCTTGACAGGGAGGAACGAGCAGTACTTC. Protein: CASSLTGRNEQYF. J is TRBJ2-7 and V is TRBV7-9; D possibly corresponds to TRBD1 (7 bases). Trimming took off 3 bases at V and 5 bases at J, with 11 bases between the two ends. Germline lookup yields CDR1 SEHNR and CDR2 FQNEAQ (reference sequence). The CDR3 sequence is 13 residues long.

The V gene is TRBV28, the J gene TRBJ1-2, with 8 bases identical to TRBD1. After removal of 11 bases from V and 4 bases from J, the junction contained 12 bases not matched to a gene. The CDR3 is 14 residues long. Germline V gives CDR1 MDHEN, CDR2 SYDVKM. The CDR3 is CASTGGNNIYGYTF. The DNA for the CDR3 is TGTGCCTCAACAGGGGGTAATAATATCTATGGCTACACCTTC.

This clone was detected once. CDR3 coding DNA: TGTGCCAGCAGTTTAAGCGGACTAGCCGCGGATACGCAGTATTTT. Translating it yields CASSLSGLAADTQYF. This chain joins TRBV28 and TRBJ2-3; 8 bases map to TRBD2. Germline V gene data show CDR1 as MDHEN and CDR2 as SYDVKM. The junction had 7 bases not matched to a gene; V was cut back by 2 bases and J by 6 bases. The CDR3 contains 15 residues.

This chain uses TRBV5-1 with TRBJ1-1; 8 bases are a match to TRBD1. Trimming at V came to 0 bases and at J to 11 bases, leaving 9 bases not matched to a gene. The CDR3 spans 14 residues. The V gene's germline CDR1 is SGHRS and CDR2 YFSETQ. The CDR3 DNA follows: TGCGCCAGCAGCTTGGACCCGACAGGGGTAGGTGCTTTCTTT. Translating gives CASSLDPTGVGAFF.

This chain uses TRBV14 with TRBJ1-1; D ambiguous. This CDR3 is built from 14 residues. In germline, CDR1 is SGHDN, CDR2 FVKESK. With 3 bases removed from V and 3 bases from J, the gap between germline ends came to 11 bases. DNA of the CDR3: TGTGCCAGCAGCCAGAGTTTAGCGTACACTGAAGCTTTCTTT. Translation: CASSQSLAYTEAFF.